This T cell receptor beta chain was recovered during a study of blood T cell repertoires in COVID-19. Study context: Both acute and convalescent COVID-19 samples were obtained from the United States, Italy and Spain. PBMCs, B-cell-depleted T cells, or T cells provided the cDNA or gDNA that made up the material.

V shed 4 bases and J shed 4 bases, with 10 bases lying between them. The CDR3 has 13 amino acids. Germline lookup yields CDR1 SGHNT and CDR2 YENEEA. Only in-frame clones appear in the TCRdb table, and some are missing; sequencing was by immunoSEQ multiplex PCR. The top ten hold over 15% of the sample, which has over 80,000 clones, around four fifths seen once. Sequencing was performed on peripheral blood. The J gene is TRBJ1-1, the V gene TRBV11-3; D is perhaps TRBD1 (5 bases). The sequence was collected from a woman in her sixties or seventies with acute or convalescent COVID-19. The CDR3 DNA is TGTGCCAGCAGCTCCCGCGGGGCCACTGAAGCTTTCTTT. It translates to CASSSRGATEAFF.